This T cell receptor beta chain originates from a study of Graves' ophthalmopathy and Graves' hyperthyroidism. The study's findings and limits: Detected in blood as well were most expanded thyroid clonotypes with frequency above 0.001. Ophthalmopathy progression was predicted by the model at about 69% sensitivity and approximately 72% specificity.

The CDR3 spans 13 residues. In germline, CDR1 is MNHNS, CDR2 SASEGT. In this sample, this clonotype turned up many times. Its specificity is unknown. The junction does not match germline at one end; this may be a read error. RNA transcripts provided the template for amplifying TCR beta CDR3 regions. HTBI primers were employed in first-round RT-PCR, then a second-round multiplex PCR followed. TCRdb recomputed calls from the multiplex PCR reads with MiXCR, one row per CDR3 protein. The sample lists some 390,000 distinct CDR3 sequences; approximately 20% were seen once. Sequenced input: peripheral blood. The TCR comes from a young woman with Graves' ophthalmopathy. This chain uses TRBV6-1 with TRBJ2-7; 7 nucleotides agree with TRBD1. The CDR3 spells CASSRQGSSEQYF. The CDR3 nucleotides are TGTGCCAGCAGTCGACAGGGCTCCTCCGAGCAGTACTTC.